This T cell receptor beta chain was sequenced during a study of T cells in Graves' hyperthyroidism and ophthalmopathy. V lost 1 base, J lost 4 bases, and 3 bases stayed unmatched. Looked up from germline, CDR1 is MNHEY and CDR2 is SMNVEV (reference sequence). CDR3 size: 14 residues. It was RNA transcripts that yielded the amplified TCR beta CDR3 regions. The HTBI set primed first-round TCR CDR3 RT-PCR. TCRdb analysed the multiplex PCR reads with MiXCR anew, one entry per CDR3 protein. The repertoire has fewer than 800,000 distinct CDR3 sequences, roughly 15% of them found once; the top ten carry 8.4%. This clonotype occurred many times.

This TCR was recovered from a man younger than 30 with Graves' hyperthyroidism. The chain couples TRBV27 to TRBJ2-5; 7 bases align to TRBD2. The material sequenced was blood. The CDR3 sequence: CASSLWREGETQYF. In nucleotides, the CDR3 is TGTGCCAGCAGTTTATGGAGGGAGGGAGAGACCCAGTACTTC.